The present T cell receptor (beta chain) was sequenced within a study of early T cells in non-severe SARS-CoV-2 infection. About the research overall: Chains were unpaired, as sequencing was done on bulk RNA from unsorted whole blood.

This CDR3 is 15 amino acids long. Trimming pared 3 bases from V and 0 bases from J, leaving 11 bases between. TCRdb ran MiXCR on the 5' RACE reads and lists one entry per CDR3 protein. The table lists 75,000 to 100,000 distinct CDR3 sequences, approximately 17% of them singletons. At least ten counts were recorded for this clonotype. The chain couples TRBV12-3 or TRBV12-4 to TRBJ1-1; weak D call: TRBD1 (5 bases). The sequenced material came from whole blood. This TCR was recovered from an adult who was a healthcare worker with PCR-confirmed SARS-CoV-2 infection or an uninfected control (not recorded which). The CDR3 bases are TGTGCCAGCAGTTTGAGGGGTGAGGTGAACACTGAAGCTTTCTTT. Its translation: CASSLRGEVNTEAFF.